This is a list of T cell receptor beta chains from one sample in a study of T cell changes during pregnancy in multiple sclerosis. Method: immunoSEQ multiplex PCR; TCRdb's copy keeps in-frame clones and lacks some. The sample has 30,000 to 45,000 clones; approximately 94% are singletons. The source material was peripheral blood, sampled before pregnancy. The receptors stem from a female donor with multiple sclerosis, enrolled in a pregnancy study. The CDR3 runs from the conserved cysteine through the conserved F or W. Size is stated for part of the rows, as once, few or many counts, or as a class when the clone is expanded.

TRBV4-1	-	TRBJ2-5	CASSQEGGVQETQYF
TRBV7-8	-	TRBJ2-5	CASSTRVAGASQETQYF
TRBV30	-	TRBJ1-3	CAWSPQNTIYF
TRBV19	few	TRBJ1-1	CASSIDLLGTGSTEAFF
TRBV30	-	TRBJ2-1	CAWSVYRETSNEQFF
TRBV19	medium-sized	TRBJ2-5	CASRQAGETQYF
TRBV2	-	TRBJ2-7	CANRQDGYEQYF
TRBV6-5	-	TRBJ1-2	CASSYADRNYGYTF
TRBV19	few	TRBJ2-7	CATAGRYEQYF
TRBV10-3	-	TRBJ2-1	CAISEPSGVPSNEQFF
TRBV14	-	TRBJ2-5	CASSHHPPGLAQYQETQYF
TRBV30	-	TRBJ2-1	CAWSSYELKQFF
TRBV18	-	TRBJ2-3	CASSPGLVSDTQYF
TRBV5-1	-	TRBJ2-5	CASSPRTSGQETQYF
TRBV7-6	-	TRBJ2-7	CASSLALNNYEQYF
TRBV27	-	TRBJ2-7	CASSRRLGTGGNEQYF
TRBV6-6	-	TRBJ2-3	CASGQGAFSDTQYF
TRBV4-1	-	TRBJ2-4	CASSQDLRGAAKNIQYF
TRBV6-5	-	TRBJ1-3	CASRSGSAGNTIYF
TRBV6-6	-	TRBJ2-7	CASSYSRDYSSYEQYF
TRBV10-3	-	TRBJ2-5	CAISEGGPKAGETQYF
TRBV18	-	TRBJ1-4	CASSPGTGGLGFNEKLFF
TRBV9	-	TRBJ2-5	CASSVAQDPGETQYF
TRBV5-1	-	TRBJ2-3	CASSFLNTDTQYF
TRBV27	once	TRBJ1-2	CASSLGVRTGISGYTF
TRBV7-9	few	TRBJ2-2	CASSLQSGGQEELFF
TRBV6-1	-	TRBJ2-5	CASSEVLAGGETQYF
TRBV7-7	-	TRBJ1-4	CASSSAFGEKLFF
TRBV7-3	-	TRBJ2-3	CASSPGLAGGTDTQYF
TRBV6-4	-	TRBJ1-1	CASSVSVNTEAFF
TRBV29-1	-	TRBJ2-7	CSVQGAQGQYF
TRBV4-1	-	TRBJ2-4	CASSHNPSGKGNIQYF
TRBV7-9	-	TRBJ2-1	CASSPWTSGYNEQFF
TRBV5-4	few	TRBJ2-7	CASSLAGSDYEQYF
TRBV7-9	-	TRBJ2-2	CASSSTGTDLRYGELFF
TRBV11-2	-	TRBJ2-7	CASSRTGAYEQYF
TRBV10-1	-	TRBJ2-7	CASSESGSSYEQYF
TRBV7-2	-	TRBJ2-1	CASSPDGQGIIHNEQFF
TRBV28	once	TRBJ2-6	CASSTLARRTGANVLTF
TRBV2	-	TRBJ2-5	CASSEARVGTQYF
TRBV18	-	TRBJ2-7	CASSGESSYEQYF
TRBV6-5	-	TRBJ1-2	CASSPRQGPDYGYTF
TRBV21-1	-	TRBJ2-5	CASSKVPGQGRETQYF
TRBV7-2	-	TRBJ1-2	CASSLQGSDYGYTF
TRBV18	-	TRBJ1-1	CASSPGGTGAADTEAFF
TRBV2	-	TRBJ1-2	CASSSGTGTNGYTF
TRBV7-9	-	TRBJ1-6	CASSLDAQGARNSPLHF
TRBV5-1	-	TRBJ2-1	CASSLEGSGRSEQFF
TRBV5-1	-	TRBJ1-2	CASRAGNYGYTF
TRBV6-6	-	TRBJ1-4	CASSYTDREELFF
TRBV5-4	-	TRBJ1-1	CASSLDGPNTEAFF
TRBV11-3	-	TRBJ2-2	CASSPGLALTGELFF
TRBV6-5	-	TRBJ1-4	CASSYSIRGGEKLFF
TRBV5-4	-	TRBJ2-5	CASSRGDPVSQYF